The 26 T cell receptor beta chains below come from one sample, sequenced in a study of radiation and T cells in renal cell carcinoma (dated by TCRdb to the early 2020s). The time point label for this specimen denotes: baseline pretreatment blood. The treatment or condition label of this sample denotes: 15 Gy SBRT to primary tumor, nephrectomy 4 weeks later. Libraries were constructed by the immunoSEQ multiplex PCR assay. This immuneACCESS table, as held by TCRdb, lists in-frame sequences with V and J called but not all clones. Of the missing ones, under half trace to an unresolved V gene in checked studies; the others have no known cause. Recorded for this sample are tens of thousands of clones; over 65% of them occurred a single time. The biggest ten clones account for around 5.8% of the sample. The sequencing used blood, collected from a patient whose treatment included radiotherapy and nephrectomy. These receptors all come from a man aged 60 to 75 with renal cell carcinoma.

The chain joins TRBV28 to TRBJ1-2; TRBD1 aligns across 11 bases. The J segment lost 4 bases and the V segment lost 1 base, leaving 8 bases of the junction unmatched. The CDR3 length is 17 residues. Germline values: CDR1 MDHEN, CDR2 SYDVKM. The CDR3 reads CASSLSGPGTGGYGYTF. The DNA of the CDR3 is TGTGCCAGCAGTTTATCCGGTCCCGGGACAGGGGGCTATGGCTACACCTTC.

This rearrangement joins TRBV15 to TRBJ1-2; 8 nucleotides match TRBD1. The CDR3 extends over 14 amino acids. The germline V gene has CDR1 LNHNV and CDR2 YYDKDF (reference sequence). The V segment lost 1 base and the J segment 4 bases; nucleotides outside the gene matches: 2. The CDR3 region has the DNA TGTGCCACCAGCAGAGGGGACAGGTTCTATGGCTACACCTTC. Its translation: CATSRGDRFYGYTF. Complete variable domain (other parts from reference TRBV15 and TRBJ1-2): DAMVIQNPRYQVTQFGKPVTLSCSQTLNHNVMYWYQQKSSQAPKLLFHYYDKDFNNEADTPDNFQSRRPNTSFCFLDIRSPGLGDTAMYLCATSRGDRFYGYTFGSGTRLTVV.

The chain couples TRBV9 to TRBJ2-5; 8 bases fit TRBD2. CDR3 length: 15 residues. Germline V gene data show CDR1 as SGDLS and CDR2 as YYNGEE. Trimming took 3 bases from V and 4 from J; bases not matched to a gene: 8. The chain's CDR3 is CASSATGTRLETQYF. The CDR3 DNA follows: TGTGCCAGCAGCGCCACCGGGACTAGGTTAGAGACCCAGTACTTC.

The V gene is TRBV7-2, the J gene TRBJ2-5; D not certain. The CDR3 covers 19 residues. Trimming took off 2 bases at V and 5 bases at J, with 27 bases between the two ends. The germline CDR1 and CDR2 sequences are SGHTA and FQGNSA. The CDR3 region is CASSLNPSIESPRKETQYF. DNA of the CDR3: TGTGCCAGCAGCTTAAACCCGAGCATTGAGTCTCCCCGAAAGGAGACCCAGTACTTC. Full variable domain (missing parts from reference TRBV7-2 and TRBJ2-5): GAGVSQSPSNKVTEKGKDVELRCDPISGHTALYWYRQSLGQGLEFLIYFQGNSAPDKSGLPSDRFSAERTGGSVSTLTIQRTQQEDSAVYLCASSLNPSIESPRKETQYFGPGTRLLVL.

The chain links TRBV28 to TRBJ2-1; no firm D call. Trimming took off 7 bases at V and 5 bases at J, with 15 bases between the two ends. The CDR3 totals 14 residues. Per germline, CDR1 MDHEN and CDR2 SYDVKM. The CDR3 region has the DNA TGTGCCAGCACCCTAGATTCCCCCGACAATGAGCAGTTCTTC. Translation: CASTLDSPDNEQFF.

CDR3 bases: TGCGCCAGCAGCTCGAAAACTTACAGGGGGCCCGGGGAGACCCAGTACTTC. Translated, it gives CASSSKTYRGPGETQYF. The rearrangement uses TRBV5-1 and TRBJ2-5; 9 bases agree with TRBD1. Germline assignment: CDR1 SGHRS and CDR2 YFSETQ. The CDR3 spans 17 residues. With 3 bases clipped from V and 5 bases from J, the junction kept 14 bases outside the gene matches.

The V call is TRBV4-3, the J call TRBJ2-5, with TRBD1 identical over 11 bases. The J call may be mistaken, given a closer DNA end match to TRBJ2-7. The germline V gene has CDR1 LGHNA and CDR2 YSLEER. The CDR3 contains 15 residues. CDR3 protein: CASSPWDRGTYEQYF. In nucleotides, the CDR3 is TGCGCCAGCAGCCCTTGGGACAGGGGGACGTACGAGCAGTACTTC.

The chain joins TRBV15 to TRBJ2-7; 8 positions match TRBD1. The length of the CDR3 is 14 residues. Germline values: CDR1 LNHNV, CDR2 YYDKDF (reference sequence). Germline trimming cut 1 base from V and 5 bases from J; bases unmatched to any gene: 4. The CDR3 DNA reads TGTGCCACCAGCAGAGGCAGGGGGCAGCACGAGCAGTACTTC. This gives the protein CATSRGRGQHEQYF.

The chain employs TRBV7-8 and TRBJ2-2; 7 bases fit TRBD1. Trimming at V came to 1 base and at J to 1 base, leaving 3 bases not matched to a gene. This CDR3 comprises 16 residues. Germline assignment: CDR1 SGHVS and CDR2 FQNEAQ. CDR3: CASSLGGGLNTGELFF. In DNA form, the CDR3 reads TGTGCCAGCAGCTTAGGAGGGGGCTTGAACACCGGGGAGCTGTTTTTT.

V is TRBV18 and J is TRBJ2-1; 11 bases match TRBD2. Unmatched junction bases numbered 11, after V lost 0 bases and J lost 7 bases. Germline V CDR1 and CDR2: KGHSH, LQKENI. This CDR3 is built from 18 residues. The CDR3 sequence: CASSPPKVGTSGGNEQFF. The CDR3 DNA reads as TGTGCCAGCTCACCACCGAAGGTGGGGACTAGCGGTGGGAATGAGCAGTTCTTC.

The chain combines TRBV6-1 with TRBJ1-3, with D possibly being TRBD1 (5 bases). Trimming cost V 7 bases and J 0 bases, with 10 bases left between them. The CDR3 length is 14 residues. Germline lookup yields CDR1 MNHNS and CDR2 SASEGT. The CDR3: CASTGPFSGNTIYF. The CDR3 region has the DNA TGTGCCAGCACGGGACCCTTCTCTGGAAACACCATATATTTT.

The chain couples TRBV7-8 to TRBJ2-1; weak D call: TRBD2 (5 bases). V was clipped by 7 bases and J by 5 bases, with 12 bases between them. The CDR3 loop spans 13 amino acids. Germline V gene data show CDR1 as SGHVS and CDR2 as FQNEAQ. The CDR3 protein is CASIGGWDNEQFF. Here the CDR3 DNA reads TGTGCCAGCATTGGAGGTTGGGACAATGAGCAGTTCTTC.

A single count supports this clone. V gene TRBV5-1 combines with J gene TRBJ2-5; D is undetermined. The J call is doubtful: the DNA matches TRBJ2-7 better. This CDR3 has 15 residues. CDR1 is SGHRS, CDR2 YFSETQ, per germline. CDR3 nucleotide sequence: TGCGCCAGCAGCCCGCAACCAAAGGACTCCTACGAGCAGTACTTC. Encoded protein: CASSPQPKDSYEQYF.

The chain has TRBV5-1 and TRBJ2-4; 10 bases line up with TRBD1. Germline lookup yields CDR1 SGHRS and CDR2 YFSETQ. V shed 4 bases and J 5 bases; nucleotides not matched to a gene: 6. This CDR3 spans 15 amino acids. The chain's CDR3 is CASSRDRGMENIQYF. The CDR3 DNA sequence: TGCGCCAGCAGCCGGGACAGGGGAATGGAAAACATTCAGTACTTC.

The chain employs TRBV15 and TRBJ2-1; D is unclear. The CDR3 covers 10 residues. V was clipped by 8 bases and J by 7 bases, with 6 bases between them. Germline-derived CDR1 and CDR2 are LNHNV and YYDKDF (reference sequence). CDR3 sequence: CATAGNEQFF. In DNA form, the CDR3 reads TGTGCCACCGCCGGAAATGAGCAGTTCTTC.

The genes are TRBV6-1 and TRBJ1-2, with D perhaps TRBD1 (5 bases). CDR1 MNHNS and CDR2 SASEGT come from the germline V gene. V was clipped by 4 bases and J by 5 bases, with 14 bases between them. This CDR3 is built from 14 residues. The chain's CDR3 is CASSVLPGDYGYTF. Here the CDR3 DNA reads TGTGCCAGCAGTGTTTTGCCGGGGGATTATGGCTACACCTTC.

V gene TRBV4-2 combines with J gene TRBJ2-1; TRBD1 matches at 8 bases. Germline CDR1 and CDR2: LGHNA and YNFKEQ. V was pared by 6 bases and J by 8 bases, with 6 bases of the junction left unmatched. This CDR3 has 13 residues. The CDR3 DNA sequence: TGTGCCAGCAGTCGACAGGGGTTTCATGAGCAGTTCTTC. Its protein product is CASSRQGFHEQFF.

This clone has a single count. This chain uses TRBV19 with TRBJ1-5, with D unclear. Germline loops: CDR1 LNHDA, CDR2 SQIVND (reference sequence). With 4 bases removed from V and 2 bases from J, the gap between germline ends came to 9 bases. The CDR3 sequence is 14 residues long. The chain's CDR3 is CASSKILGNQPQHF. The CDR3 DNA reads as TGTGCCAGTAGTAAAATATTGGGCAATCAGCCCCAGCATTTT.

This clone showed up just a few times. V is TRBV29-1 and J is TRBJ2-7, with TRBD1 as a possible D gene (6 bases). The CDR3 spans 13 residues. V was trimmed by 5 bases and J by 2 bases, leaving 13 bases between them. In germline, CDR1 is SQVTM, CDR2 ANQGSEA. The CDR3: CSVLQGSAYEQYF. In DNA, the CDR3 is TGCAGCGTTCTACAGGGAAGCGCCTACGAGCAGTACTTC.

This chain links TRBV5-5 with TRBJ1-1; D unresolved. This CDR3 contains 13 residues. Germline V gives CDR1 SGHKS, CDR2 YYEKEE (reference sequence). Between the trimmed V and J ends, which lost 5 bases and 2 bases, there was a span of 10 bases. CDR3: CASRLGSNTEAFF. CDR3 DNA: TGTGCCAGCAGGCTTGGCAGTAACACTGAAGCTTTCTTT.

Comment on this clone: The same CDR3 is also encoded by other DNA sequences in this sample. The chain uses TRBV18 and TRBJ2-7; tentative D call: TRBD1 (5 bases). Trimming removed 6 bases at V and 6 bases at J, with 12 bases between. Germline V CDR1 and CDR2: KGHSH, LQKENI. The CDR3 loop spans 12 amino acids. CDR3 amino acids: CASSPQGSEQYF. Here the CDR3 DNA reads TGTGCCAGCTCCCCTCAGGGTAGCGAGCAGTACTTC.

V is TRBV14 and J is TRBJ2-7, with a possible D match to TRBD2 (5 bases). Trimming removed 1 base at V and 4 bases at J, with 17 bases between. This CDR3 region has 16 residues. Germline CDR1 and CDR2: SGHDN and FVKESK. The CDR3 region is CASSQAPGPGGYEQYF. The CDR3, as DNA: TGTGCCAGCAGCCAAGCACCAGGCCCGGGCGGGTACGAGCAGTACTTC.

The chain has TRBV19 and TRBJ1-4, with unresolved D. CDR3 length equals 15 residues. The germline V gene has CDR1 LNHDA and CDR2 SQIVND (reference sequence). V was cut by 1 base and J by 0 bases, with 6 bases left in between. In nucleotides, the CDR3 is TGTGCCAGTAGTATAGGAGGAACAACTAATGAAAAACTGTTTTTT. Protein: CASSIGGTTNEKLFF.

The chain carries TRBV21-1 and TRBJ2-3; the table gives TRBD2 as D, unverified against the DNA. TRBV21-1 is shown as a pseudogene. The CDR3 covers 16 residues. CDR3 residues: CASSKGASGSTDTQYF. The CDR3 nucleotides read TGTGCCAGCAGCAAAGGGGCTAGCGGGAGCACAGATACGCAGTATTTT.

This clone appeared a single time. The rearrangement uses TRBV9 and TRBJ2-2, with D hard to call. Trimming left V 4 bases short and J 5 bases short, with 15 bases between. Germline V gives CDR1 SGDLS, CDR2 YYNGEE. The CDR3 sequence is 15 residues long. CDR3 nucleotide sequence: TGTGCCAGCAGCTACGGTGTGTTCGGGACCGGGGAGCTGTTTTTT. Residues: CASSYGVFGTGELFF.

CDR3 nucleotide sequence: TGTGCCAGCAGCCGCCGCCCTGAGGGTGGCAATCAGCCCCAGCATTTT. As protein: CASSRRPEGGNQPQHF. The genes are TRBV28 and TRBJ1-5; D gene ambiguous. Germline loops: CDR1 MDHEN, CDR2 SYDVKM. The length of the CDR3 is 16 residues. The V and J ends lost 6 bases and 2 bases respectively, with 17 bases between them.